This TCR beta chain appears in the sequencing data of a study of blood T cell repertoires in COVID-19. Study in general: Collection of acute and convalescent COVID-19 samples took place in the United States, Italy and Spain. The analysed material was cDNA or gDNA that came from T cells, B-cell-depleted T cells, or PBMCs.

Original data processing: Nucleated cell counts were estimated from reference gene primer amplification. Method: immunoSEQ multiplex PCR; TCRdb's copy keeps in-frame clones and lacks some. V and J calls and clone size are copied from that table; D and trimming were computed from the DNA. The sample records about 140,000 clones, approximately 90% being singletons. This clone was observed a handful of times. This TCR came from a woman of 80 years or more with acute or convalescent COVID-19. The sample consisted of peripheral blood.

The CDR3: CASSKAAGRLLTYGYTF. CDR3 in DNA: TGTGCCAGCAGCAAAGCGGCGGGAAGACTTTTGACTTATGGCTACACCTTC. The rearrangement links TRBV21-1 to TRBJ1-2. TRBV21-1 is a recognized pseudogene. The CDR3 sequence is 17 residues long.